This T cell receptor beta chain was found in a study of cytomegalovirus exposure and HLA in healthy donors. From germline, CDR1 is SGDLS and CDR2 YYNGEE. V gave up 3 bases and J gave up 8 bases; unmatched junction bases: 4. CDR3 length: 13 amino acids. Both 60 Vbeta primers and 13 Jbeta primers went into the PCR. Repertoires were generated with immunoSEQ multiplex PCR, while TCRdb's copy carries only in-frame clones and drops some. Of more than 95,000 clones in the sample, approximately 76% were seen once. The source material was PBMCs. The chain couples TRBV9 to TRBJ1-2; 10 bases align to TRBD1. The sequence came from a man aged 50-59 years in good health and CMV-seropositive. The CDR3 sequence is CASSAGTGVGYTF. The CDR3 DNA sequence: TGTGCCAGCAGCGCCGGGACAGGGGTCGGCTACACCTTC.